This T cell receptor (beta chain) was retrieved from a study of blood T cells in healthy people across ages. Overall study results and limits: Long-lived donors exceeded aged donors in naive CD4+ cells and diversity. Naive T cell percentage showed a strong correlation with the diversity of TCR beta.

Concerning this clonotype: No antigen is known for it.

CDR3 length: 14 amino acids. The V end was cut by 0 bases, the J end by 8 bases, with 13 bases between. Germline-derived CDR1 and CDR2 are LGHDT and YNNKEL (reference sequence). Then a second PCR, running about 6 to 12 cycles, was carried out with a sample-barcoded 5' primer and a J-beta primer mix. The yield of each sample was at least 3 million CDR3-containing paired-end reads. TCRdb ran MiXCR on the 5' RACE reads and lists one entry per CDR3 protein. This sample has 850,000 to 1,300,000 distinct CDR3 sequences, with less than 50% found just once. No fewer than 6 million PBMCs went into each sample.

V gene TRBV3-1 combines with J gene TRBJ1-2; a possible D gene is TRBD1 (5 bases). The clonotype comes from a woman aged 55-70 years in good health. Specimen: blood. This CDR3 reads CASSQEGGAGGYTF. The CDR3 coding sequence is TGTGCCAGCAGCCAAGAGGGTGGGGCAGGAGGCTACACCTTC.